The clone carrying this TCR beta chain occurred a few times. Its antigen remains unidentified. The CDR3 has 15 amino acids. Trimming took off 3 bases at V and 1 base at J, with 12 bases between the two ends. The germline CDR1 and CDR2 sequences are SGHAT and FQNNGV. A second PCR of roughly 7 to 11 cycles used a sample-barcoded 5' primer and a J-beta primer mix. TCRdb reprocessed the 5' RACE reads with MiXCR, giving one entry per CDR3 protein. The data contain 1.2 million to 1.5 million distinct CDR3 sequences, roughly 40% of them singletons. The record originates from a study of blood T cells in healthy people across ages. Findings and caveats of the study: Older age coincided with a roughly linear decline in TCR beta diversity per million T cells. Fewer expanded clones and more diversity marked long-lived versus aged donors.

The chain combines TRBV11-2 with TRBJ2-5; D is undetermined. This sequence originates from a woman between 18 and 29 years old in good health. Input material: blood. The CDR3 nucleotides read TGTGCCAGCAGCTTGGCCCTCGTAGTCCAAGAGACCCAGTACTTC. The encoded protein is CASSLALVVQETQYF. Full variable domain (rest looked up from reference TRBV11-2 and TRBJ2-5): EAGVAQSPRYKIIEKRQSVAFWCNPISGHATLYWYQQILGQGPKLLIQFQNNGVVDDSQLPKDRFSAERLKGVDSTLKIQPAKLEDSAVYLCASSLALVVQETQYFGPGTRLLVL.